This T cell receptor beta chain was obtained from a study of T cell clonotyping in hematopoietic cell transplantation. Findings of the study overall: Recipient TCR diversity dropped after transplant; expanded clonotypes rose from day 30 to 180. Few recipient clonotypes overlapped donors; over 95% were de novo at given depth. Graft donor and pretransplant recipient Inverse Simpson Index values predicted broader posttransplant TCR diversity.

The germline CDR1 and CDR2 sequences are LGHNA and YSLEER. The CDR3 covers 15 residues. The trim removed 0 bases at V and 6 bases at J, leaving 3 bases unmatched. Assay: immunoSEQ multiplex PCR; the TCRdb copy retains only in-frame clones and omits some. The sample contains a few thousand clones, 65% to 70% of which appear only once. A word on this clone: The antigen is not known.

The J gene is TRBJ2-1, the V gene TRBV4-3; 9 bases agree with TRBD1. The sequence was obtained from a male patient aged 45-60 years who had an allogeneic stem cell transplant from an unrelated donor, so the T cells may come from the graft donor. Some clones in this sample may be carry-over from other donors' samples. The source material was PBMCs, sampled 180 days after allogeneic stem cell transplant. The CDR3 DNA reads TGCGCCAGCAGCCAAGACGGGACAGGGATCAATGAGCAGTTCTTC. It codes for CASSQDGTGINEQFF.